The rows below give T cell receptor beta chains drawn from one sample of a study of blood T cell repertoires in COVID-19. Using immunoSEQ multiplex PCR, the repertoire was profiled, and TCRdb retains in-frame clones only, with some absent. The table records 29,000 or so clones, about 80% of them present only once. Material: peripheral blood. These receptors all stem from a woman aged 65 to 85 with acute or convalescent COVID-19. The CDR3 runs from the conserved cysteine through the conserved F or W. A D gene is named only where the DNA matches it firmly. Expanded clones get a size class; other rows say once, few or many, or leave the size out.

CDR3nt: TGTGCCAGCAGCCATGGGAGTGGCACAGATACGCAGTATTTT
CDR3aa: CASSHGSGTDTQYF
d_gene: -
v_gene: TRBV4-2
abundance: once
j_gene: TRBJ2-3

CDR3nt: TGTGCCAGCAGTTTACCCCGAGAGGGGGCGAACACTGAAGCTTTCTTT
CDR3aa: CASSLPREGANTEAFF
d_gene: TRBD1
v_gene: TRBV28
abundance: -
j_gene: TRBJ1-1

CDR3nt: TGTGCCATCAGTCCCAGGGGGGACTCCTACGAGCAGTACTTC
CDR3aa: CAISPRGDSYEQYF
d_gene: -
v_gene: TRBV10-3
abundance: -
j_gene: TRBJ2-7

CDR3nt: TGTGCCAGCAGCCAAGGGACTAGGGGATCTGGGGCCAACGTCCTGACTTTC
CDR3aa: CASSQGTRGSGANVLTF
d_gene: TRBD2
v_gene: TRBV3-1/TRBV3-2
abundance: -
j_gene: TRBJ2-6

CDR3nt: TGTGCCAGCAGCTTGAGGTGGGGGCAGGGAAAGTCCTACGAGCAGTACTTC
CDR3aa: CASSLRWGQGKSYEQYF
d_gene: -
v_gene: TRBV5-4
abundance: -
j_gene: TRBJ2-7

CDR3nt: TGCGCCAGCAGCTTGTTAGGGACAGGGGTCGATGAGCAGTTCTTC
CDR3aa: CASSLLGTGVDEQFF
d_gene: TRBD1
v_gene: TRBV5-1
abundance: -
j_gene: TRBJ2-1

CDR3nt: TGTGCCAGCAGCGATAGGACGGGACTCTACGAGCAGTACTTC
CDR3aa: CASSDRTGLYEQYF
d_gene: -
v_gene: TRBV4-2
abundance: few
j_gene: TRBJ2-7

CDR3nt: TGTGCCAGCAGATACAGACAGGGGGAATTGGTTGAACTGTTTTTT
CDR3aa: CASRYRQGELVELFF
d_gene: TRBD1
v_gene: TRBV6-5
abundance: -
j_gene: TRBJ1-4

CDR3nt: TGTGCCAGCAGGGACAGCTACTATGGCTACACCTTC
CDR3aa: CASRDSYYGYTF
d_gene: -
v_gene: TRBV25-1
abundance: once
j_gene: TRBJ1-2

CDR3nt: TGTGCCAGCAGCTTAGGGACAGGCCTAGCCCATGGCTACACCTTC
CDR3aa: CASSLGTGLAHGYTF
d_gene: TRBD1
v_gene: TRBV11-2
abundance: -
j_gene: TRBJ1-2

CDR3nt: TGTGCCAGCTGCTCCCATGGACTAGCGGGATTGTACACCGGGGAGCTGTTTTTT
CDR3aa: CASCSHGLAGLYTGELFF
d_gene: TRBD2
v_gene: TRBV28
abundance: -
j_gene: TRBJ2-2

CDR3nt: TGTGCCAGCAGATTAAAGGGGGCGAATACTTCACCCCTCCACTTT
CDR3aa: CASRLKGANTSPLHF
d_gene: TRBD1
v_gene: TRBV13
abundance: medium-sized
j_gene: TRBJ1-6

CDR3nt: TGTGCCAGCAGCCCCCTAGCTAACTATGGCTACACCTTC
CDR3aa: CASSPLANYGYTF
d_gene: -
v_gene: TRBV14
abundance: -
j_gene: TRBJ1-2

CDR3nt: TGCAGCGTTGAAGACCCACGGGGACAGGCCCTCTATGGCTACACCTTC
CDR3aa: CSVEDPRGQALYGYTF
d_gene: TRBD1
v_gene: TRBV29-1
abundance: medium-sized
j_gene: TRBJ1-2

CDR3nt: TGTGCCAGCTCACCGATAGCGGGGGTGCGGGGCGAGCAGTACTTC
CDR3aa: CASSPIAGVRGEQYF
d_gene: TRBD2
v_gene: TRBV6-5
abundance: -
j_gene: TRBJ2-7

CDR3nt: TGTGCCAGCAGCTTAGCGCCTAGCGGGGCCAGCCTTGCCTACGAGCAGTACTTC
CDR3aa: CASSLAPSGASLAYEQYF
d_gene: TRBD2
v_gene: TRBV7-2
abundance: -
j_gene: TRBJ2-7

CDR3nt: TGTGCCAGCATCGACTCCTCTGGTGGTACTGAAGCTTTCTTT
CDR3aa: CASIDSSGGTEAFF
d_gene: -
v_gene: TRBV19
abundance: -
j_gene: TRBJ1-1

CDR3nt: TGTGCCAGCACTCTCCGAAGGGGATATGGCTACACCTTC
CDR3aa: CASTLRRGYGYTF
d_gene: -
v_gene: TRBV21-1
abundance: -
j_gene: TRBJ1-2

CDR3nt: TGTGCCAGCAGCCCCCGGACTAGCGGGGCCGGGGAGCTGTTTTTT
CDR3aa: CASSPRTSGAGELFF
d_gene: TRBD2
v_gene: TRBV9
abundance: -
j_gene: TRBJ2-2

CDR3nt: TGTGCCAGCTCATCTGGACTAGCAAGCACAGATACGCAGTATTTT
CDR3aa: CASSSGLASTDTQYF
d_gene: TRBD2
v_gene: TRBV18
abundance: -
j_gene: TRBJ2-3

CDR3nt: TGCGCCAGCAGCTTGGCTGGACAGGGCAGTGAGCAGTTCTTC
CDR3aa: CASSLAGQGSEQFF
d_gene: TRBD1
v_gene: TRBV5-1
abundance: -
j_gene: TRBJ2-1

CDR3nt: TGTGCCAGCAGCCAAGGGAAGGAGACTGAAGCTTTCTTT
CDR3aa: CASSQGKETEAFF
d_gene: -
v_gene: TRBV4-2
abundance: -
j_gene: TRBJ1-1

CDR3nt: TGTGCCAGCAGTCTTTCTGGGACTCCAGATACGCAGTATTTT
CDR3aa: CASSLSGTPDTQYF
d_gene: -
v_gene: TRBV28
abundance: -
j_gene: TRBJ2-3

CDR3nt: TGTGCCAGCAGCTTAGCCGCGGGGGAGCTGTTTTTT
CDR3aa: CASSLAAGELFF
d_gene: -
v_gene: TRBV7-9
abundance: -
j_gene: TRBJ2-2

CDR3nt: TGTGCCACCAGCAGAGATGAGAACTACGAGCAGTACTTC
CDR3aa: CATSRDENYEQYF
d_gene: -
v_gene: TRBV15
abundance: -
j_gene: TRBJ2-7

CDR3nt: TGTGCCAGCAGCCAAGATGGGGCGGGAATGTCTCCCGATGAGCAGTTCTTC
CDR3aa: CASSQDGAGMSPDEQFF
d_gene: -
v_gene: TRBV3-1/TRBV3-2
abundance: few
j_gene: TRBJ2-1

CDR3nt: TGTGCCAGCAGCTTGGTGTCCCCCAGGGATGATAATGAAAAACTGTTTTTT
CDR3aa: CASSLVSPRDDNEKLFF
d_gene: -
v_gene: TRBV5-6
abundance: -
j_gene: TRBJ1-4

CDR3nt: TGCGCCAGCAGCCGTTCCGGACAGATCACTGAAGCTTTCTTT
CDR3aa: CASSRSGQITEAFF
d_gene: -
v_gene: TRBV5-1
abundance: -
j_gene: TRBJ1-1

CDR3nt: TGTGCCAGCAGCGATGGACAGCTTAGAAATGAAAAACTGTTTTTT
CDR3aa: CASSDGQLRNEKLFF
d_gene: -
v_gene: TRBV28
abundance: -
j_gene: TRBJ1-4

CDR3nt: TGCGCCAGCAGCCAGGTCCAGGGCTACAATGAGCAGTTCTTC
CDR3aa: CASSQVQGYNEQFF
d_gene: -
v_gene: TRBV5-1
abundance: few
j_gene: TRBJ2-1